The following is a TCR beta chain sequence with its context. The record originates from a study of blood T cell repertoires in COVID-19. The wider study: Material from acute and convalescent COVID-19 was sourced from the United States, Italy and Spain. T cells, B-cell-depleted T cells, or PBMCs provided the cDNA or gDNA that served as material.

As handled by the study authors: The authors estimated nucleated cell counts from reference gene primer amplification. Assay used: immunoSEQ multiplex PCR; TCRdb lists only in-frame clones, some missing. V and J calls and clone size are copied from that table; D and trimming were computed from the DNA. The table records about 200,000 clones, roughly 85% of them present only once. CDR1 is KGHSH and CDR2 is LQKENI in the germline V gene. With 3 bases removed from V and 4 bases from J, the gap between germline ends came to 9 bases. There are 13 residues in the CDR3. Sequencing used peripheral blood. The V gene is TRBV18, the J gene TRBJ1-2; possibly TRBD1 for D (5 bases). This sequence originates from a woman older than 75 with acute or convalescent COVID-19. DNA for the CDR3: TGTGCCAGCTCACCCGGGCAGGGCTATGGCTACACCTTC. This gives the protein CASSPGQGYGYTF.